This TCR beta chain originates from a study of technical replicates of blood from a few donors. The CDR3 is 13 amino acids. Trimming took off 3 bases at V and 3 bases at J, with 3 bases between the two ends. CDR1 is MDHEN and CDR2 is SYDVKM in the germline V gene. Here immunoSEQ multiplex PCR was the method, and the copy in TCRdb shows in-frame clones only, minus some. The sample holds 84,000 or so clones; just under 95% are singletons and the top ten take approximately 0.27%. Sequenced: T cells isolated from PBMCs. This chain connects TRBV28 to TRBJ2-6; D is unclear. This clonotype was sampled from a human donor in good health. The CDR3 loop is CASSFNGANVLTF. Written as DNA, the CDR3 is TGTGCCAGCAGTTTTAATGGGGCCAACGTCCTGACTTTC.